A single sample gave rise to the 27 T cell receptor beta chains below, sequenced in a study of Graves' ophthalmopathy and Graves' hyperthyroidism. The study amplified TCR beta CDR3 regions using RNA transcripts. RT-PCR in the first round used HTBI primers; a second-round multiplex PCR followed. TCRdb re-called the multiplex PCR reads with MiXCR, one entry per CDR3 protein. The data hold some 200,000 distinct CDR3 sequences, with over 25% observed a single time. The sequencing input was peripheral blood. All receptors come from a man aged 45-60 years with Graves' ophthalmopathy.

The V gene is TRBV19, the J gene TRBJ1-5; D remains ambiguous. The CDR3 has 14 amino acids. Germline V gene data show CDR1 as LNHDA and CDR2 as SQIVND (reference sequence). Trimming cost V 5 bases and J 5 bases, with 13 bases left between them. CDR3 sequence reads: CASSLEYSDQPQHF. DNA of the CDR3: TGTGCCAGTAGTTTGGAGTATTCGGATCAGCCCCAGCATTTT.

The table lists this clonotype with many counts. The chain couples TRBV19 to TRBJ1-1; a weak D match, TRBD1 (5 bases). The V end was cut by 8 bases, the J end by 2 bases, with 12 bases between. The CDR3 consists of 13 residues. CDR1 LNHDA and CDR2 SQIVND come from the germline V gene (reference sequence). CDR3 DNA sequence: TGTGCCAGTCGGGGCCTGGATAACACTGAAGCTTTCTTT. This encodes CASRGLDNTEAFF.

This clonotype was seen many times. This chain joins TRBV14 and TRBJ2-7; D remains ambiguous. There are 14 residues in the CDR3. The germline gives CDR1 SGHDN, CDR2 FVKESK. V lost 3 bases and J 3 bases, leaving 12 bases between the germline ends. CDR3: CASSHERHSYEQYF. The CDR3 DNA reads as TGTGCCAGCAGCCATGAGAGACACAGCTACGAGCAGTACTTC. Supplemented by reference TRBV14 and TRBJ2-7, the full variable domain reads EAGVTQFPSHSVIEKGQTVTLRCDPISGHDNLYWYRRVMGKEIKFLLHFVKESKQDESGMPNNRFLAERTGGTYSTLKVQPAELEDSGVYFCASSHERHSYEQYFGPGTRLTVT.

The rearrangement links TRBV6-1 to TRBJ1-1; D may be TRBD1 (5 bases). The length of the CDR3 is 11 residues. Trimming cost V 3 bases and J 11 bases, with 10 bases left between them. In germline, CDR1 is MNHNS, CDR2 SASEGT. The DNA of the CDR3 is TGTGCCAGCAGTGATCCTTGGGGGGCTTTCTTT. It yields the protein CASSDPWGAFF.

This clonotype was seen many times. The chain employs TRBV28 and TRBJ1-1; D unclear. This CDR3 region has 12 residues. The ends were cut back, 7 bases at V and 6 bases at J, with 12 bases in the middle. The V gene's germline CDR1 is MDHEN and CDR2 SYDVKM. CDR3 DNA: TGTGCCAGCATAGGCAGCAACTCTGAAGCTTTCTTT. Its translation is CASIGSNSEAFF.

In its sample, this clonotype was seen many times. The chain joins TRBV6-5 to TRBJ2-7; TRBD2 matches at 9 bases. From germline, CDR1 is MNHEY and CDR2 SVGAGI. This CDR3 has 12 residues. After removal of 10 bases from V and 5 bases from J, the junction contained 6 bases not matched to a gene. CDR3 sequence reads: CATTLAGDEQYF. The DNA for the CDR3 is TGTGCCACTACACTAGCGGGTGACGAGCAGTACTTC.

This clonotype was counted between two and nine times. The chain recombines TRBV6-2 or TRBV6-3 with TRBJ2-7; 7 bases align to TRBD1. Germline values: CDR1 MNHEY, CDR2 SVGEGT. The CDR3 length is 14 residues. V shed 6 bases, J shed 5 bases, and the junction held 10 bases outside the gene matches. CDR3 amino acids: CASRENRGAHEQYF. CDR3 in DNA: TGTGCCAGCAGAGAAAACAGGGGCGCCCACGAGCAGTACTTC.

This clonotype was detected many times. The V call is TRBV19, the J call TRBJ1-5; unclear D gene. The CDR3 consists of 15 residues. Germline V lookup: CDR1 LNHDA, CDR2 SQIVND (reference sequence). The ends were cut back, 5 bases at V and 10 bases at J, with 21 bases in the middle. CDR3 bases: TGTGCCAGTAGTTACCGCAGTGGGAGCGTAGATCCCCAGCATTTT. Translation: CASSYRSGSVDPQHF.

V and J are TRBV6-2 or TRBV6-3 and TRBJ1-5; TRBD1 agrees at 9 bases. CDR1 is MNHEY, CDR2 SVGEGT, per germline. Trimming cost V 6 bases and J 0 bases; bases outside gene matches: 9. This CDR3 is built from 17 residues. The CDR3 coding sequence is TGTGCCAGCAGCCCCGGGGACAGGGCCCTTAGCAATCAGCCCCAGCATTTT. As protein: CASSPGDRALSNQPQHF.

This clonotype was counted ten times or more. The chain carries TRBV6-5 and TRBJ2-5; 8 bases line up with TRBD2. Germline V gene data show CDR1 as MNHEY and CDR2 as SVGAGI. Trimming removed 8 bases from V and 3 bases from J; junction bases left unmatched: 8. This CDR3 region has 14 residues. For the CDR3, the DNA is TGTGCCAGCCCCCCGGGGGGGGGGGAAGAGACCCAGTACTTC. Its protein is CASPPGGGEETQYF.

This clonotype was observed at least ten times. The V gene is TRBV20-1, the J gene TRBJ2-7; the match to TRBD1 covers 7 bases. Germline V gene lookup returns CDR1 DFQATT and CDR2 SNEGSKA (reference sequence). This CDR3 is 14 amino acids long. The junction had 6 bases not matched to a gene; V was cut back by 2 bases and J by 2 bases. CDR3 protein: CSARSRDSTYEQYF. The CDR3 DNA reads as TGCAGTGCTAGATCCCGGGACAGCACCTACGAGCAGTACTTC.

This clonotype has more than one count but fewer than ten. The rearrangement joins TRBV6-1 to TRBJ2-7, with TRBD1 matching over 7 bases. Germline V gives CDR1 MNHNS, CDR2 SASEGT. J was trimmed by 6 bases and V by 1 base; bases with no gene match: 9. This CDR3 contains 15 residues. The CDR3 spells CASSEEGARGREQYF. Here the CDR3 DNA reads TGTGCCAGCAGTGAAGAAGGGGCGAGGGGGCGCGAGCAGTACTTC.

The V call is TRBV24-1, the J call TRBJ2-1, with TRBD1 matching over 10 bases. Germline V gene data show CDR1 as KGHDR and CDR2 as SFDVKD. The CDR3 covers 18 residues. After removal of 2 bases from V and 1 base from J, the junction contained 7 bases not matched to a gene. This chain's CDR3 is CATSDSWDRGRSYNEQFF. Written as DNA, the CDR3 is TGTGCCACCAGTGATTCCTGGGACAGGGGACGGTCCTACAATGAGCAGTTCTTC.

The sample holds many counts of this clonotype. The gene calls are TRBV9 and TRBJ1-5, with D uncertain. V dropped 4 bases and J dropped 4 bases, with 9 bases sitting between them. The CDR3 is 13 residues long. Germline V gene sequence: CDR1 SGDLS, CDR2 YYNGEE. CDR3 sequence (DNA): TGTGCCAGCAGCAAGAGGGCGAATCAGCCCCAGCATTTT. Protein product: CASSKRANQPQHF.

This clonotype was counted many times. The chain has TRBV20-1 and TRBJ1-2; D is ambiguous. Trimming shortened V by 5 bases and J by 3 bases, and 16 bases separated the two germline ends. Looked up from germline, CDR1 is DFQATT and CDR2 is SNEGSKA (reference sequence). This CDR3 region has 14 residues. CDR3 nucleotides: TGCAGTGCTGAAACGGGCCAAACAGACTATGGCTACACCTTC. Translated: CSAETGQTDYGYTF.

This clonotype has a count of ten or more. The J gene is TRBJ1-2, the V gene TRBV6-5; no reliable D call. V was cut by 4 bases and J by 0 bases, with 15 bases left in between. CDR3 length: 16 residues. Germline CDR1 MNHEY, CDR2 SVGAGI. The CDR3 loop reads CASSSPGREANYGYTF. The CDR3 DNA is TGTGCCAGCAGTTCACCTGGACGGGAAGCTAACTATGGCTACACCTTC.

In its sample, this clonotype was seen many times. The chain has TRBV24-1 and TRBJ1-5; TRBD1 matches at 7 bases. Germline-derived CDR1 and CDR2 are KGHDR and SFDVKD. J lost 6 bases, V lost 4 bases, and 5 bases had no gene match. This CDR3 is built from 14 residues. This CDR3 is CATSERGQLQPQHF. The CDR3 nucleotides are TGTGCCACCAGTGAGCGGGGACAGCTTCAGCCCCAGCATTTT.

The rearrangement links TRBV7-2 to TRBJ2-7, with 12 bases that match TRBD1. V was clipped by 0 bases and J by 9 bases; unmatched bases: 9. The CDR3 is 16 amino acids. Per germline, CDR1 SGHTA and CDR2 FQGNSA. The CDR3 protein is CASSLAVGQGACGQYF. DNA for the CDR3: TGTGCCAGCAGCTTAGCCGTGGGACAGGGGGCGTGCGGGCAGTACTTC.

This chain joins TRBV6-2 or TRBV6-3 and TRBJ2-1; 9 nucleotides match TRBD2. Per the germline V gene, CDR1 is MNHEY and CDR2 is SVGEGT. This CDR3 region has 16 residues. V lost 6 bases, J lost 3 bases, and 9 bases stayed unmatched. The CDR3 nucleotides read TGTGCCAGCAGAGCTTCGACTAGCGGATTCTACAATGAGCAGTTCTTC. This sequence encodes CASRASTSGFYNEQFF.

This clonotype came up many times. The CDR3 loop is CASRAGGLSNQPQHF. DNA for the CDR3: TGTGCCAGCAGGGCAGGGGGCTTAAGCAATCAGCCCCAGCATTTT. J is TRBJ1-5 and V is TRBV2; 8 bases line up with TRBD1. CDR1 and CDR2 from the germline V gene are SNHLY and FYNNEI. The V segment lost 6 bases and the J segment 1 base; nucleotides outside the gene matches: 5. The CDR3 is 15 residues long.

This clonotype was seen ten or more times. The genes are TRBV5-1 and TRBJ1-2; 11 bases agree with TRBD1. The CDR3 has 16 residues. Germline trimming cut 4 bases from V and 5 bases from J; bases unmatched to any gene: 10. The germline V gene encodes CDR1 SGHRS and CDR2 YFSETQ. The CDR3 DNA follows: TGCGCCAGCAGCCTATCCTCGGACAGGGGGCGGTATGGCTACACCTTC. Its translation: CASSLSSDRGRYGYTF.

This clonotype was counted many times. The V and J genes are TRBV6-1 and TRBJ2-6; D is unclear. CDR1 is MNHNS, CDR2 SASEGT, per germline. Trimming left V 4 bases short and J 1 base short, with 11 bases between. The CDR3 totals 16 residues. CDR3 bases: TGTGCCAGCAGTGGTACAATTGGGTCTGGGGCCAACGTCCTGACTTTC. Translated: CASSGTIGSGANVLTF.

This clonotype has at least ten counts. V usage is TRBV6-5 and J usage is TRBJ1-1; D not resolved. Trimming left V 1 base short and J 6 bases short, with 12 bases between. This CDR3 is built from 14 residues. Germline V gene data show CDR1 as MNHEY and CDR2 as SVGAGI. In DNA form, the CDR3 reads TGTGCCAGCAGTTACTTCGGGGATACGGCTGAAGCTTTCTTT. This gives the protein CASSYFGDTAEAFF.

In this sample, this clonotype turned up a few times. The rearrangement uses TRBV6-1 and TRBJ1-1; TRBD1 matches 7 bases. Per germline, CDR1 MNHNS and CDR2 SASEGT. The CDR3 spans 14 residues. V gave up 5 bases and J gave up 4 bases; unmatched junction bases: 7. The CDR3 reads CASSRQGYGTEAFF. The CDR3 DNA follows: TGTGCCAGCAGTCGACAGGGATACGGCACTGAAGCTTTCTTT.

In this sample, this clonotype turned up many times. This chain's CDR3 is CSVVLAGAAGGELFF. CDR3 DNA sequence: TGCAGCGTTGTGCTAGCGGGGGCCGCGGGCGGGGAGCTGTTTTTT. The chain links TRBV29-1 to TRBJ2-2; 10 positions agree with TRBD2. V dropped 4 bases and J dropped 7; count of bases not matched to a gene: 9. Germline V gene lookup returns CDR1 SQVTM and CDR2 ANQGSEA. The CDR3 totals 15 residues.

This clonotype was counted at least ten times. The chain employs TRBV4-2 and TRBJ1-1; possible D gene TRBD1, 5 bases. Germline V gene lookup returns CDR1 LGHNA and CDR2 YNFKEQ. The V end lost 1 base, the J end lost 3 bases, and 12 bases lay between the germline ends. There are 15 residues in the CDR3. The CDR3 coding sequence is TGTGCCAGCAGCCAAGTTGTAGGGGCGCACACTGAAGCTTTCTTT. Translating gives CASSQVVGAHTEAFF.

This clonotype occurred many times. The chain joins TRBV6-1 to TRBJ2-4; 7 nucleotides align to TRBD1. V gave up 10 bases and J gave up 2 bases; unmatched junction bases: 11. The CDR3 length is 15 residues. CDR1 is MNHNS, CDR2 SASEGT, per germline. The CDR3 nucleotides are TGTGCCACCGAGTCCCCGGGACAGACCAAAAACATTCAGTACTTC. Amino acids: CATESPGQTKNIQYF.